These T cell receptor beta chains were read from a single sample in a study of T-cell memory formation after mild COVID-19. In TCRdb, the 5' RACE reads were re-called with MiXCR into one record per CDR3 protein. The data show almost 350,000 distinct CDR3 sequences, with 20% to 25% seen just once and about 21% held by the top ten. Source material: PBMCs or a T cell subset sorted from them (not recorded which). The receptors stem from a man younger than 35 who had mild COVID-19 (a few samples of this study predate the infection). Cell type and time point are not known. Each CDR3 is given with its conserved first and last residue. The order of the fields is J gene, V gene, CDR3 protein.

TRBJ2-3 TRBV7-2 CASSLVDGSTDTQYF
TRBJ1-1 TRBV5-1 CASSEEGQGTEAFF
TRBJ1-1 TRBV24-1 CATSVGSTEAFF
TRBJ1-2 TRBV7-2 CASSPHGTIGQHSNYGYTF
TRBJ2-2 TRBV5-1 CASSWLNTGELFF
TRBJ1-3 TRBV7-2 CASSFRVISGNTIYF
TRBJ1-1 TRBV2 CASSRRTEGTEAFF
TRBJ2-7 TRBV5-1 CASSAGQDYEQYF
TRBJ2-2 TRBV12-3/TRBV12-4 CASKVGVSTGELFF
TRBJ2-3 TRBV4-3 CASSQRPFSTDTQYF
TRBJ2-1 TRBV5-5 CASSVSGTILDVDEQFF
TRBJ2-1 TRBV5-1 CASSLSRDNEQFF
TRBJ1-5 TRBV2 CASSGIGGKNQPQHF
TRBJ1-6 TRBV5-4 CASSLAGPSPSPIHF